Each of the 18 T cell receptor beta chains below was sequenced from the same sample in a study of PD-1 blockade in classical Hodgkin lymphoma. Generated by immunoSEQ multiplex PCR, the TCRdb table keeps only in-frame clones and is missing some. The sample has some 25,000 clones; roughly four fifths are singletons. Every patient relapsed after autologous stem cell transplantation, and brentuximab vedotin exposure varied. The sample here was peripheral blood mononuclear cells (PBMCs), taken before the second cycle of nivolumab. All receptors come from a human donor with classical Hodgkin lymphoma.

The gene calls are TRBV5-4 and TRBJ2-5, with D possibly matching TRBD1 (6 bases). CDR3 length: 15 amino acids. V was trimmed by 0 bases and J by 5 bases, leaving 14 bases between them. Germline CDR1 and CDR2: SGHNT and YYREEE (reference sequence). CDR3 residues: CASSLENRVGETQYF. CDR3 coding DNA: TGTGCCAGCAGCTTGGAAAACAGGGTGGGGGAGACCCAGTACTTC.

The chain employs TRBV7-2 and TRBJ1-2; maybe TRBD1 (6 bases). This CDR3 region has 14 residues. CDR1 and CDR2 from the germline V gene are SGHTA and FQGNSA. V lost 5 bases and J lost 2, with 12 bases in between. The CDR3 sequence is CASSVSTGNYGYTF. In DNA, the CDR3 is TGTGCCAGCAGCGTATCCACAGGGAACTATGGCTACACCTTC.

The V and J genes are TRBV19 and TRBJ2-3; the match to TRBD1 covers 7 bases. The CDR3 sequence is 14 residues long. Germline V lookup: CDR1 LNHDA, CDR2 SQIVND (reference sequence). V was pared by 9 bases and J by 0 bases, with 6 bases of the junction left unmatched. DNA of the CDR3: TGTGCCAGCCGTCAGACAGGGAGCACAGATACGCAGTATTTT. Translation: CASRQTGSTDTQYF.

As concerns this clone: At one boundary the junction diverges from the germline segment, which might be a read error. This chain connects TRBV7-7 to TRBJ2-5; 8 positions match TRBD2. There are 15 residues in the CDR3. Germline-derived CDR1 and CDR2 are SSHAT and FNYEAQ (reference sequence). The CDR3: CASSPWAGGLETQYF. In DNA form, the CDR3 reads TGTGCTAGCAGCCCATGGGCGGGGGGCCTGGAGACCCAGTACTTC.

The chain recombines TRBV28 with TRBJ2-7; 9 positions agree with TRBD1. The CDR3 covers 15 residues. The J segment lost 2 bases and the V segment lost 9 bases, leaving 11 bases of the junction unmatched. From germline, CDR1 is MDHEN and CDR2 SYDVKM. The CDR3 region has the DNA TGTGCCAGTAACACCCGGGACAGGGCGGCCTACGAGCAGTACTTC. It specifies CASNTRDRAAYEQYF.

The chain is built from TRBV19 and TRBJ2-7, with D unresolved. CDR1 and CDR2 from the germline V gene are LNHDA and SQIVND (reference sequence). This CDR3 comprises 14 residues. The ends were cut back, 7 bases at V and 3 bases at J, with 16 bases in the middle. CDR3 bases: TGTGCCAGTACCCCGACCCCGACCAACTACGAGCAGTACTTC. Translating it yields CASTPTPTNYEQYF.

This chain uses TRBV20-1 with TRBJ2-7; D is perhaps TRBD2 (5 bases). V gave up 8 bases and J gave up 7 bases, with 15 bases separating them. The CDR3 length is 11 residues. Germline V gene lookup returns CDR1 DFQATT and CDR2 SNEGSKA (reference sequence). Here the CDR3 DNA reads TGCAGTTTTTCCGGCAGAGGGGAGCAGTACTTC. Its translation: CSFSGRGEQYF.

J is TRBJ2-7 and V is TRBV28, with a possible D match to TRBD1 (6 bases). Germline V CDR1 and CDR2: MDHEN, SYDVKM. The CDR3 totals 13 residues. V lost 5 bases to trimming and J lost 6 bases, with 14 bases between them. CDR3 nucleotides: TGTGCCAGCAGTCTAATCCCAGGGGCCGAGCAGTACTTC. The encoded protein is CASSLIPGAEQYF.

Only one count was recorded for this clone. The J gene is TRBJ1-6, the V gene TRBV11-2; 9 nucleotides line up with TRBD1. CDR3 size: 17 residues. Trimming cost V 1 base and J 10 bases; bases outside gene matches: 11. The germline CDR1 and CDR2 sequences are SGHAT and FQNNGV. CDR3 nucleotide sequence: TGTGCCAGCAGCTTAGTTCTTGGGGGGGACAGGGTCTCACCCCTCCACTTT. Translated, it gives CASSLVLGGDRVSPLHF.

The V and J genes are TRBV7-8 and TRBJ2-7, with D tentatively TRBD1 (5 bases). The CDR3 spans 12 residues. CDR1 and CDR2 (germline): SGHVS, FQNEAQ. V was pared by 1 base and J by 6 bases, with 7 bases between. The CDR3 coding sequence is TGTGCCAGCAGCTTAGATAGGGGCGAGCAGTACTTC. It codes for CASSLDRGEQYF.

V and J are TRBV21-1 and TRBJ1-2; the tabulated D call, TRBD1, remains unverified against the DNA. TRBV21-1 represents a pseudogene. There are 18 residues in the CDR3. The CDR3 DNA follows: TGTGCCAGCAGCAAAGAGGAAGGGACAGGGGGACCGGTTAATGGCTACACCTTC. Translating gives CASSKEEGTGGPVNGYTF.

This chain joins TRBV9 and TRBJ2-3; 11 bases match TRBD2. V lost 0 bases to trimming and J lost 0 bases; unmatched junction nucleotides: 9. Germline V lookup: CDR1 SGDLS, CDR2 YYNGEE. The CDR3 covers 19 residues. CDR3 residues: CASSVAQTSGVRSTDTQYF. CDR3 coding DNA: TGTGCCAGCAGCGTAGCCCAGACTAGCGGGGTAAGGAGCACAGATACGCAGTATTTT.

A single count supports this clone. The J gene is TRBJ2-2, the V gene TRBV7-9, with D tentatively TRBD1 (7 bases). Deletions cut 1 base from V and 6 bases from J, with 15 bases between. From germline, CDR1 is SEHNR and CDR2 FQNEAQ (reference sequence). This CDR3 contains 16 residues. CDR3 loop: CASSLVPRGESGELFF. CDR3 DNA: TGTGCCAGCAGCTTAGTTCCCAGGGGGGAATCCGGGGAGCTGTTTTTT.

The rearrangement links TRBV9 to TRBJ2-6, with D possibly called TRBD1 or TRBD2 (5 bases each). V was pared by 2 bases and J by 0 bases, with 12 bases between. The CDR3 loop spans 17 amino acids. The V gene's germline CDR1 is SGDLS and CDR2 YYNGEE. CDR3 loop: CASSVKGPSSGANVLTF. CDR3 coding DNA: TGTGCCAGCAGCGTTAAGGGACCGAGCTCTGGGGCCAACGTCCTGACTTTC.

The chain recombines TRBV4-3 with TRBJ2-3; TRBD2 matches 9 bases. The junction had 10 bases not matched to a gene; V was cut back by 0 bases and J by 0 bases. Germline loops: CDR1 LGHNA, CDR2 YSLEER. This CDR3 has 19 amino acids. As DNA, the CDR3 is TGCGCCAGCAGCCAAGAAACCCTAGCGGGGATTCTGAGCACAGATACGCAGTATTTT. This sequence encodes CASSQETLAGILSTDTQYF.

The CDR3 here is CASRGQAGWTIYF. The DNA of the CDR3 is TGTGCCAGCAGGGGACAGGCGGGGTGGACCATATATTTT. The chain uses TRBV28 and TRBJ1-3, with 8 bases fitting TRBD1. Germline V gives CDR1 MDHEN, CDR2 SYDVKM. The CDR3 has 13 residues. V lost 6 bases, J lost 10 bases, and 8 bases stayed unmatched.

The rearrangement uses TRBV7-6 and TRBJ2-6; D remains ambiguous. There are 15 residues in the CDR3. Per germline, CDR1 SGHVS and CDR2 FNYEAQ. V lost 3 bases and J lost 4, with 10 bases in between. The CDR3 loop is CASSLSQSGANVLTF. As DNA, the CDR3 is TGTGCCAGCAGCTTGAGTCAGTCCGGGGCCAACGTCCTGACTTTC. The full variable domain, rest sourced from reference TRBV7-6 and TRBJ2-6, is GAGVSQSPRYKVTKRGQDVALRCDPISGHVSLYWYRQALGQGPEFLTYFNYEAQQDKSGLPNDRFSAERPEGSISTLTIQRTEQRDSAMYRCASSLSQSGANVLTFGAGSRLTVL.

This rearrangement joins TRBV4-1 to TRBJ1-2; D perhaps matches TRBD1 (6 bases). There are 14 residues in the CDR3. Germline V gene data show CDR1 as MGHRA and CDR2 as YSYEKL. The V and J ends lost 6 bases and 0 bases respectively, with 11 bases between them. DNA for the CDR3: TGCGCCAGCAGATCCCCAGGGGCTAACTATGGCTACACCTTC. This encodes CASRSPGANYGYTF.